The 19 T cell receptor beta chains listed next were all sequenced from one sample in a study of T cells in Graves' hyperthyroidism and ophthalmopathy. Amplified TCR beta CDR3 regions came from RNA transcripts. TCR CDR3 underwent first-round RT-PCR with the HTBI primer set. In TCRdb, the multiplex PCR reads were re-called with MiXCR into one record per CDR3 protein. Of more than 550,000 distinct CDR3 sequences in the sample, 15% to 20% were seen once. Specimen: blood. Every receptor here comes from a man between 50 and 59 years old with Graves' hyperthyroidism.

CDR3 in DNA: TGTGCCAGCCCAGATTACACCGGGGAGCTGTTTTTT. Translating gives CASPDYTGELFF. V and J are TRBV18 and TRBJ2-2, with D hard to call. The germline CDR1 and CDR2 sequences are KGHSH and LQKENI. V lost 8 bases and J 3 bases, leaving 7 bases between the germline ends. CDR3 size: 12 residues. The complete variable domain, with remaining parts taken from reference TRBV18 and TRBJ2-2, reads NAGVMQNPRHLVRRRGQEARLRCSPMKGHSHVYWYRQLPEEGLKFMVYLQKENIIDESGMPKERFSAEFPKEGPSILRIQQVVRGDSAAYFCASPDYTGELFFGEGSRLTVL.

In this sample, this clonotype turned up a few times. The gene calls are TRBV28 and TRBJ2-7; no definite D call. V was shortened by 5 bases and J by 6 bases, with 14 bases between the two germline ends. Germline CDR1 is MDHEN and CDR2 is SYDVKM. CDR3 length: 13 residues. The CDR3 region has the DNA TGTGCCAGCAGTCCCCAGACCCGCTTCGAGCAGTACTTC. Its translation is CASSPQTRFEQYF.

The CDR3 is CASSQAEGVGQPQHF. The CDR3, as DNA: TGCGCCAGCAGCCAAGCCGAGGGCGTAGGACAGCCCCAGCATTTT. The gene calls are TRBV4-1 and TRBJ1-5; D is undetermined. Looked up from germline, CDR1 is MGHRA and CDR2 is YSYEKL. The length of the CDR3 is 15 residues. Trimming cost V 1 base and J 7 bases, with 14 bases left between them.

This clonotype was recorded many times. V and J are TRBV28 and TRBJ1-2, with D tentatively TRBD1 (6 bases). The CDR3 has 15 residues. The germline gives CDR1 MDHEN, CDR2 SYDVKM. V was clipped by 4 bases and J by 5 bases, with 17 bases between them. The DNA of the CDR3 is TGTGCCAGCAGTTCCTTTGACGGAAGGGGGTATGGCTACACCTTC. This translates into CASSSFDGRGYGYTF.

V gene TRBV10-1 combines with J gene TRBJ2-2; no reliable D call. The V gene lost 10 bases and the J gene lost 1 base, with 19 bases spanning the gap. CDR1 is WNHNN, CDR2 SYGVQD, per germline (reference sequence). The CDR3 consists of 16 residues. The CDR3 protein is CATLLGARKNTGELFF. The DNA of the CDR3 is TGCGCCACCTTACTCGGCGCCAGAAAGAACACCGGGGAGCTGTTTTTT.

This clonotype came up many times. The chain carries TRBV5-1 and TRBJ2-7; weak D call: TRBD1 (6 bases). The ends were cut back, 1 base at V and 0 bases at J, with 14 bases in the middle. Germline V gene lookup returns CDR1 SGHRS and CDR2 YFSETQ. The CDR3 length is 16 residues. CDR3 residues: CASSLMGTPSSYEQYF. In nucleotides, the CDR3 is TGCGCCAGCAGCTTGATGGGGACACCCAGCTCCTACGAGCAGTACTTC.

This clonotype was detected a few times. In DNA form, the CDR3 reads TGCAGTGCCACTCCGGGAACGAACAATGAGCAGTTCTTC. Residues: CSATPGTNNEQFF. The V gene is TRBV20-1, the J gene TRBJ2-1, with a tentative D call TRBD2 (5 bases). This CDR3 comprises 13 residues. Trimming removed 6 bases at V and 5 bases at J, with 14 bases between. The germline V gene encodes CDR1 DFQATT and CDR2 SNEGSKA (reference sequence).

V and J are TRBV20-1 and TRBJ2-3, with D perhaps matching TRBD1 (6 bases). From germline, CDR1 is DFQATT and CDR2 SNEGSKA (reference sequence). V lost 0 bases and J lost 4, with 11 bases in between. The CDR3 contains 14 residues. CDR3 region: CSARDVQGPDTQYF. CDR3 nucleotides: TGCAGTGCTAGAGATGTACAGGGCCCAGATACGCAGTATTTT.

The rearrangement uses TRBV6-2 or TRBV6-3 and TRBJ2-2, with 7 bases fitting TRBD1. With V trimmed by 7 bases and J by 0 bases, 8 bases remained unmatched. Germline V lookup: CDR1 MNHEY, CDR2 SVGEGT. This CDR3 is 16 amino acids long. The CDR3 DNA sequence: TGTGCCAGCATTCTTCAGGGGGTCGCGAACACCGGGGAGCTGTTTTTT. Translated: CASILQGVANTGELFF.

This clonotype was counted between two and nine times. The chain couples TRBV10-3 to TRBJ1-6; 7 nucleotides agree with TRBD1. The CDR3 length is 14 residues. Germline lookup yields CDR1 ENHRY and CDR2 SYGVKD. J lost 8 bases, V lost 7 bases, and 8 bases had no gene match. The CDR3 spells CAITQGVGDSPLHF. For the CDR3, the DNA is TGTGCCATCACTCAGGGGGTGGGGGATTCACCCCTCCACTTT.

This clonotype was detected a few times. The gene calls are TRBV6-2 or TRBV6-3 and TRBJ2-5; unclear D gene. Looked up from germline, CDR1 is MNHEY and CDR2 is SVGEGT. CDR3 length: 12 residues. V lost 2 bases and J 4 bases, leaving 5 bases between the germline ends. The CDR3 region has the DNA TGTGCCAGCAGTTACACGGGAGAGACCCAGTACTTC. This gives the protein CASSYTGETQYF.

A few counts support this clonotype. The genes are TRBV4-2 and TRBJ2-6; unclear D gene. The CDR3 length is 16 residues. With 3 bases removed from V and 1 base from J, the gap between germline ends came to 10 bases. Looked up from germline, CDR1 is LGHNA and CDR2 is YNFKEQ. CDR3 DNA sequence: TGTGCCAGCAGCCAGGAGCCTATTTCTGGGGCCAACGTCCTGACTTTC. This codes for CASSQEPISGANVLTF.

In its sample, this clonotype was seen a few times. This chain joins TRBV7-8 and TRBJ2-5; TRBD2 agrees at 14 bases. Germline values: CDR1 SGHVS, CDR2 FQNEAQ. Trimming cost V 2 bases and J 9 bases; bases outside gene matches: 5. This CDR3 is built from 15 residues. This CDR3 reads CASSLPATSGRAQYF. The DNA for the CDR3 is TGTGCCAGCAGCTTACCCGCGACTAGCGGGAGGGCCCAGTACTTC.

This clonotype was recorded many times. The V and J genes are TRBV11-2 and TRBJ2-1; D uncertain. V was shortened by 2 bases and J by 8 bases, with 10 bases between the two germline ends. The CDR3 extends over 13 amino acids. Germline lookup yields CDR1 SGHAT and CDR2 FQNNGV. The CDR3, as DNA: TGTGCCAGCAGCTTAATGCCGTCCTATGAGCAGTTCTTC. It specifies CASSLMPSYEQFF.

This clonotype has just a few counts. The J gene is TRBJ2-1, the V gene TRBV9, with 11 bases lining up with TRBD1. V was clipped by 2 bases and J by 8 bases; unmatched bases: 3. CDR1 and CDR2 from the germline V gene are SGDLS and YYNGEE. This CDR3 spans 14 amino acids. This CDR3 reads CASSVGQGADEQFF. DNA of the CDR3: TGTGCCAGCAGCGTCGGACAGGGGGCCGATGAGCAGTTCTTC. Drawing the rest from reference TRBV9 and TRBJ2-1, the complete variable domain is DSGVTQTPKHLITATGQRVTLRCSPRSGDLSVYWYQQSLDQGLQFLIQYYNGEERAKGNILERFSAQQFPDLHSELNLSSLELGDSALYFCASSVGQGADEQFFGPGTRLTVL.

The chain carries TRBV28 and TRBJ2-7, with TRBD1 as a possible D gene (6 bases). Trimming stripped 10 bases from V and 3 bases from J, with 19 bases between. Per the germline V gene, CDR1 is MDHEN and CDR2 is SYDVKM. CDR3 length: 14 amino acids. CDR3 sequence reads: CATLTGPGGYEQYF. The CDR3 DNA sequence: TGTGCCACACTGACAGGTCCTGGGGGCTACGAGCAGTACTTC.

This clonotype was seen more than once but under ten times. This chain links TRBV19 with TRBJ2-1; the match to TRBD2 covers 11 bases. CDR3 length equals 15 residues. Trimming cost V 3 bases and J 5 bases; bases outside gene matches: 3. Per germline, CDR1 LNHDA and CDR2 SQIVND (reference sequence). This CDR3 reads CASSIRLAGNNEQFF. CDR3 in DNA: TGTGCCAGTAGTATTAGACTAGCGGGAAACAATGAGCAGTTCTTC. The full variable domain, completed using reference TRBV19 and TRBJ2-1, is DGGITQSPKYLFRKEGQNVTLSCEQNLNHDAMYWYRQDPGQGLRLIYYSQIVNDFQKGDIAEGYSVSREKKESFPLTVTSAQKNPTAFYLCASSIRLAGNNEQFFGPGTRLTVL.

This clonotype was detected many times. This rearrangement joins TRBV12-3 or TRBV12-4 to TRBJ1-2; TRBD1 matches 7 bases. Unmatched junction bases numbered 8, after V lost 10 bases and J lost 3 bases. The CDR3 is 13 amino acids. CDR3 in DNA: TGTGCCACAAACAGGGGTCGGCACTATGGCTACACCTTC. It yields the protein CATNRGRHYGYTF.

V gene TRBV11-2 combines with J gene TRBJ2-7; 7 positions agree with TRBD2. CDR1 and CDR2 from the germline V gene are SGHAT and FQNNGV. V gave up 5 bases and J gave up 6 bases; unmatched junction bases: 16. CDR3 length equals 16 residues. The CDR3 nucleotides read TGTGCCAGCAGCCACCCGCTCTGGACTTGCGGGAGCGAGCAGTACTTC. Its translation: CASSHPLWTCGSEQYF.